The rows below give T cell receptor beta chains drawn from one sample of a study of early T cells in non-severe SARS-CoV-2 infection. MiXCR was run by TCRdb on the 5' RACE reads, yielding one entry per CDR3 protein. The sample has about 64,000 distinct CDR3 sequences, around 11% seen once. Sequencing used whole blood, obtained at baseline. The receptors stem from an adult who was a healthcare worker with PCR-confirmed SARS-CoV-2 infection or an uninfected control (not recorded which). The CDR3 runs from the conserved cysteine through the conserved F or W. A D gene is named only where the DNA matches it firmly. Some rows have no size entry. The others give once, few or many, or a class for an expanded clone.

j_call v_call d_call clone_size cdr3_aa cdr3_nt
TRBJ1-2 TRBV19 TRBD1 few CASRQGQGGYGYTF TGTGCCAGTAGACAGGGACAGGGGGGCTATGGCTACACCTTC
TRBJ2-5 TRBV3-1 . . CASSSDRSGETQYF TGTGCCAGCAGCTCGGACAGATCGGGAGAGACCCAGTACTTC
TRBJ1-6 TRBV7-8 . few CASSDGGGTSYNSPLHF TGTGCCAGCAGCGACGGAGGGGGTACGTCCTATAATTCACCCCTCCACTTT
TRBJ2-3 TRBV6-1 TRBD2 few CASSDQRGLPGDTQYF TGTGCCAGCAGTGATCAGCGGGGGCTTCCAGGGGATACGCAGTATTTT
TRBJ1-2 TRBV9 . . CASSLRSRYGYTF TGTGCCAGCAGCCTACGGTCCCGCTATGGCTACACCTTC
TRBJ1-1 TRBV7-3 . many CASSLVMSSEAFF TGTGCCAGCAGCTTAGTAATGAGCTCTGAAGCTTTCTTT
TRBJ2-7 TRBV6-1 . . CASRGVWYEQYF TGTGCCAGCAGGGGGGTTTGGTACGAGCAGTACTTC
TRBJ2-7 TRBV6-5 . . CASSHSGQGSYEQYF TGTGCCAGCAGTCATTCAGGGCAGGGGTCCTACGAGCAGTACTTC
TRBJ2-1 TRBV12-3/TRBV12-4 . . CASSLGRGEFF TGTGCCAGCAGTTTGGGCAGAGGGGAGTTCTTC
TRBJ2-7 TRBV14 TRBD2 few CASSRGGGGYEQYF TGTGCCAGCAGCCGAGGCGGGGGAGGCTACGAGCAGTACTTC
TRBJ2-7 TRBV10-1 . few CASSEWGDEQYF TGCGCCAGCAGTGAGTGGGGGGACGAGCAGTACTTC
TRBJ1-1 TRBV20-1 . few CSASQVANTEAFF TGCAGTGCTTCACAGGTCGCTAACACTGAAGCTTTCTTT
TRBJ1-1 TRBV7-8 . few CASSLPRNTEAFF TGTGCCAGCAGCCTACCTAGGAACACTGAAGCTTTCTTT
TRBJ2-2 TRBV24-1 . few CATSDSVPGTGELFF TGTGCCACCAGTGATTCAGTCCCCGGCACCGGGGAGCTGTTTTTT
TRBJ2-1 TRBV6-2/TRBV6-3 TRBD1 many CASSYGPGQVRREQFF TGTGCCAGCAGTTACGGACCGGGACAGGTGAGACGTGAGCAGTTCTTC
TRBJ2-7 TRBV6-2/TRBV6-3 . few CASSYARGEQYF TGTGCCAGCAGTTACGCCAGGGGCGAGCAGTACTTC
TRBJ2-1 TRBV11-3 . many CASSFRGGRLNEQFF TGTGCCAGCAGCTTCAGGGGGGGGAGACTGAATGAGCAGTTCTTC
TRBJ2-7 TRBV9 . few CASSVVPGTYEQYF TGTGCCAGCAGCGTAGTTCCAGGGACCTACGAGCAGTACTTC
TRBJ2-2 TRBV11-2 . many CASSLDGNPTGELFF TGTGCCAGCAGCTTGGACGGTAACCCCACCGGGGAGCTGTTTTTT
TRBJ2-7 TRBV7-9 . few CASSPLFYEQYF TGTGCCAGCAGCCCCTTGTTCTACGAGCAGTACTTC
TRBJ2-7 TRBV12-3/TRBV12-4 . . CASSFRRLYEQYF TGTGCCAGCAGTTTTCGTAGACTCTACGAGCAGTACTTC
TRBJ2-5 TRBV5-4 . . CASSPAPLASQETQYF TGTGCCAGCAGTCCGGCCCCATTGGCCAGCCAAGAGACCCAGTACTTC
TRBJ2-7 TRBV10-3 . many CAIQRAVLYEQYF TGTGCCATCCAACGAGCCGTCCTCTACGAGCAGTACTTC
TRBJ2-3 TRBV5-1 TRBD2 . CASSLLAMSTDTQYF TGCGCCAGCAGCTTACTAGCGATGAGCACAGATACGCAGTATTTT
TRBJ2-7 TRBV13 TRBD2 few CASSPTVTSGGPGGLEQYF TGTGCCAGCAGCCCGACCGTGACTAGCGGGGGGCCTGGTGGTCTGGAGCAGTACTTC
TRBJ1-4 TRBV30 TRBD1 . CAWSPGTGDEKLFF TGTGCCTGGAGCCCCGGGACAGGAGATGAAAAACTGTTTTTT
TRBJ1-5 TRBV3-1 . . CASSQGQINQPQHF TGTGCCAGCAGCCAAGGGCAGATAAATCAGCCCCAGCATTTT
TRBJ1-6 TRBV10-1 . . CASSGTVNSPLHF TGCGCCAGCAGTGGGACGGTGAATTCACCCCTCCACTTT
TRBJ2-3 TRBV12-2 . many CASRLRRPPDTQYF TGTGCAAGTCGCCTCCGACGGCCCCCAGATACGCAGTATTTT
TRBJ2-1 TRBV6-5 . many CASTNALVGEQFF TGTGCCAGCACCAACGCCCTAGTGGGTGAGCAGTTCTTC
TRBJ1-5 TRBV19 . few CASSIGGQPQHF TGTGCCAGTAGTATAGGCGGTCAGCCCCAGCATTTT
TRBJ2-7 TRBV14 . . CASSQPTGTVGDEQYF TGTGCCAGCAGCCAGCCTACAGGAACCGTCGGGGACGAGCAGTACTTC
TRBJ2-3 TRBV30 TRBD2 . CAWSVRLAGGPTDTQYF TGTGCCTGGAGTGTACGGCTAGCGGGGGGGCCGACAGATACGCAGTATTTT
TRBJ1-1 TRBV4-1 . . CASSQVMGTEAFF TGCGCCAGCAGCCAAGTAATGGGGACTGAAGCTTTCTTT
TRBJ2-7 TRBV5-6 . many CASSQAEYEQYF TGTGCCAGCAGCCAGGCGGAATACGAGCAGTACTTC
TRBJ2-7 TRBV30 . few CAWSGGGGYEQYF TGTGCCTGGAGCGGAGGGGGAGGTTACGAGCAGTACTTC
TRBJ2-7 TRBV29-1 TRBD2 . CSTRGVQTYEQYF TGCAGCACACGGGGGGTACAGACCTACGAGCAGTACTTC
TRBJ1-1 TRBV6-6 TRBD1 few CASTRNGQGSPEAFF TGTGCCAGCACCCGGAACGGACAGGGGTCCCCTGAAGCTTTCTTT
TRBJ1-1 TRBV30 . many CAWSVKIGLSITEAFF TGTGCCTGGAGTGTCAAGATCGGACTGTCGATCACTGAAGCTTTCTTT
TRBJ2-7 TRBV7-9 . . CASSDLAGEQYF TGTGCCAGCAGCGATCTAGCAGGCGAGCAGTACTTC
TRBJ2-7 TRBV11-2 . . CASSSVEFWGYEQYF TGTGCCAGCAGCTCCGTAGAATTTTGGGGCTACGAGCAGTACTTC
TRBJ1-2 TRBV14 . . CASSQGYETGTVAHGYTF TGTGCCAGCAGCCAAGGCTATGAGACCGGGACCGTGGCCCATGGCTACACCTTC
TRBJ1-1 TRBV4-3 . few CASSQRTPNTEAFF TGCGCCAGCAGCCAGCGGACACCGAACACTGAAGCTTTCTTT
TRBJ2-3 TRBV7-9 TRBD2 many CASSMTSGGTDTQYF TGTGCCAGCAGCATGACTAGCGGGGGCACAGATACGCAGTATTTT
TRBJ2-1 TRBV5-1 . . CASSLIRPLGYNEQFF TGCGCCAGCAGCTTGATACGCCCCCTGGGCTACAATGAGCAGTTCTTC
TRBJ2-6 TRBV3-1 . few CASRQQGSGANVLTF TGTGCCAGCAGACAACAGGGCTCTGGGGCCAACGTCCTGACTTTC
TRBJ2-7 TRBV29-1 . . CSVEFGVRNEQYF TGCAGCGTTGAATTTGGGGTCCGGAACGAGCAGTACTTC
TRBJ2-6 TRBV12-3/TRBV12-4 . . CASRTSGANVLTF TGTGCCAGCAGAACCTCTGGGGCCAACGTCCTGACTTTC